This TCR beta chain was captured in a study of identical twins (dated by TCRdb to 2016 to 2017). The study in broad terms: To test whether fetal clonotypes persist, the study used deep sequencing on TCR alpha and beta repertoires from monozygotic twins, unrelated adults of various ages, and cord blood. To rule out contamination, the twin experiments were replicated at different times with different library preparation protocols. Summary of the overall study and its limitations: In beta out-of-frame sequences, excess twin sharing was weaker, because having fewer shared sequences lowered the signal-to-noise ratio. Because the same donors could not be followed over many years, conclusions were based on cross-sectional statistical analysis. Abundant cord blood beta clonotypes had fewer insertions, young adult naive repertoires showed a similar but weaker trend, and memory repertoires showed no such trend. Zero-insertion analyses could be partly confounded by invariant T cells such as MAIT and iNKT, though diverse VJ usage argued against such confounding for most clonotypes. In monozygotic twins, recombination models systematically underestimated out-of-frame TCR alpha sharing, but the models matched the sharing seen between unrelated individuals. Compared with coincidental sharing between unrelated individuals, out-of-frame TCR alpha sequences shared between twins showed an excess of sequences with low generation probability.

The CDR3 sequence holds 16 residues, the cysteine and phenylalanine included. Solely the CDR3 DNA is kept, with 48 bases framed from the first base. Based on the germline V gene, the CDR1 and CDR2 sequences are KGHSH and LQKENI. V loses 1 base, J loses 5 bases, and the germline ends lie 14 bases apart. Libraries were constructed by 5' RACE. Sequencer: Illumina HiSeq 2000. A universal primer binding site was introduced by template switching, and a unique molecular identifier was present in the final cDNA, enabling accurate counting of TCR cDNA molecules. Specific primers in the conserved constant-segment region were used to synthesize first-strand cDNA for TCR alpha and beta chains. To control for contamination, every cDNA library was double barcoded, receiving both a SMART-Mk sample barcode and Illumina barcodes. TruSeq adapter sequences and Illumina sample barcodes were added in two successive PCR steps. The Illumina HiSeq platform was used with custom primers to sequence TCR alpha and beta cDNA libraries. The source study handled its data this way. Unique molecular identifiers were extracted from raw reads with MiGEC, and CDR3 positions were determined with MiXCR. For each individual, recombination models were inferred using an EM algorithm with the repgenHMM and IGoR tools. The tcR package in R was used for shared clonotype analysis, with sharing normalized by the product of cloneset sizes. Out-of-frame nonproductive sequences were analyzed to study raw recombination free of thymic and clonal selection effects. In TCRdb, the public reads were trimmed at Q25 with fastp and aligned with MiXCR, with productive beta chains retained. Every distinct CDR3 protein forms one entry, paired with its most common genes and DNA. The V and J calls were determined by TCRdb, not by the authors. The sample table lists 640,000 or so distinct CDR3 sequences, 5.5% to 6.5% of them with a count of one. Roughly 1.8% of the sample goes to the ten largest clones.

This clonotype was recorded a few times. This clone's antigen is unknown. Base quality data are lacking; no much larger clone is found one base away. Only healthy Caucasian donors were included. The study also sequenced three unrelated non-twin adults: a male aged 18 to 30, a male aged 50 to 60 and a female aged 50 to 60. Miltenyi CD45RO+ enrichment and human naive T-cell isolation kits were used to isolate memory (CD45RO+) and naive T cells from PBMC. The source material was naive T cells sorted from blood. The cell subset or site label, as the study defines it: cells isolated with a human naive T-cell isolation kit. The TCR originated in a man younger than 35 in good health. The V gene is TRBV18 and the J gene is TRBJ2-2, with no confident D gene call. The CDR3 is CASSPQAQFFTGELFF. The sequenced DNA: TGTGCCAGCTCACCACAGGCACAGTTTTTTACCGGGGAGCTGTTTTTT.